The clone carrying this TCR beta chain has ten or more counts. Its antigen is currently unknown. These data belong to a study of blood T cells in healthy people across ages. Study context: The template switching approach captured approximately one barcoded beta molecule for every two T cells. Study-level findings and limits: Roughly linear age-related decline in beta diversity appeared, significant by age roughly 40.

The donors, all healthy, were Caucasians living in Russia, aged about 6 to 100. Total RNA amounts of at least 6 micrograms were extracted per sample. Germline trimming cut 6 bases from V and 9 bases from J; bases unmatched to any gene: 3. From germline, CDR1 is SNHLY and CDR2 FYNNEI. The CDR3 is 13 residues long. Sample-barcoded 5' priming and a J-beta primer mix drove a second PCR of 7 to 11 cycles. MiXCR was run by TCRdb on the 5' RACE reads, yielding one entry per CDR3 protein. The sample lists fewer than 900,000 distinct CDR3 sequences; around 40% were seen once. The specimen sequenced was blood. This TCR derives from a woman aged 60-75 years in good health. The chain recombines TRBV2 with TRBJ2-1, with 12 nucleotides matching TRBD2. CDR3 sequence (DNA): TGTGCCAGCAGGCGGACTAGCGGGATTGAGCAGTTCTTC. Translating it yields CASRRTSGIEQFF.